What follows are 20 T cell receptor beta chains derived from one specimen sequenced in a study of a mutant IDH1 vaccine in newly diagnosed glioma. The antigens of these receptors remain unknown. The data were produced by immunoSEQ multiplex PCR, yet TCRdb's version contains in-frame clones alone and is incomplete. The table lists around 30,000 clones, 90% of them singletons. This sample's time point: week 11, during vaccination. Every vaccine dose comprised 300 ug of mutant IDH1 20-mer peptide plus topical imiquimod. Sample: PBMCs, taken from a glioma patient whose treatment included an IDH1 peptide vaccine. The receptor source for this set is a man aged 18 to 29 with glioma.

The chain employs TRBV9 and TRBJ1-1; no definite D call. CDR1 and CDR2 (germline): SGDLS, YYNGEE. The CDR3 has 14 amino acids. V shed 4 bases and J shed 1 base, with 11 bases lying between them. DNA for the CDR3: TGTGCCAGCAGCTCGGAAGGAGAGAACACTGAAGCTTTCTTT. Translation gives CASSSEGENTEAFF.

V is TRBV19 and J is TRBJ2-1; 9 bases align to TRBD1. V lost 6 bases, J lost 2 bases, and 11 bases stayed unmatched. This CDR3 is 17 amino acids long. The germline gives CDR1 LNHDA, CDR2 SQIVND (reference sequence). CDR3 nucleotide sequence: TGTGCCAGTAGCCAGACAGGGACAGGGCGACCCTACAATGAGCAGTTCTTC. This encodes CASSQTGTGRPYNEQFF.

The CDR3 DNA reads TGCGCCAGCAGCTTGGCGATCCAGGCCCAAGCTTTCTTT. Protein sequence: CASSLAIQAQAFF. V is TRBV5-1 and J is TRBJ1-1, with D unresolved. V lost 0 bases and J 9 bases, leaving 12 bases between the germline ends. CDR3 size: 13 residues. Germline values: CDR1 SGHRS, CDR2 YFSETQ.

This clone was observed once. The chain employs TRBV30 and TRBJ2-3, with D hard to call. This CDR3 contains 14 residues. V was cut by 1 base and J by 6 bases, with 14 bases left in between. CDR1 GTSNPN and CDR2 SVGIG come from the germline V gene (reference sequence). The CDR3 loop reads CAWSEGLAGDTQYF. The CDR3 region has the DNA TGTGCCTGGAGTGAGGGATTGGCTGGGGATACGCAGTATTTT.

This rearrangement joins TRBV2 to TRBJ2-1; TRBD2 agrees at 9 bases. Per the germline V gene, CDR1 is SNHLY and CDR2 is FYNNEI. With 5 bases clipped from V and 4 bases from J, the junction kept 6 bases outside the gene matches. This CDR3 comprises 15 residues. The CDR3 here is CASSFRLAAYNEQFF. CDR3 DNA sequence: TGTGCCAGCAGTTTTCGACTAGCGGCTTACAATGAGCAGTTCTTC.

This chain's CDR3 is CASMDGLSPNYGYTF. DNA for the CDR3: TGTGCCAGCATGGACGGTCTCTCGCCTAACTATGGCTACACCTTC. This chain connects TRBV7-9 to TRBJ1-2, with unresolved D. CDR3 size: 15 residues. Trimming took off 7 bases at V and 0 bases at J, with 15 bases between the two ends. Germline values: CDR1 SEHNR, CDR2 FQNEAQ (reference sequence).

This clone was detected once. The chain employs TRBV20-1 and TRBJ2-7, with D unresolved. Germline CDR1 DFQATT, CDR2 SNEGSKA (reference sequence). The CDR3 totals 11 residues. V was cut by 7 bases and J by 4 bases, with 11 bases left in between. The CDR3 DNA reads TGCAGTGGAAAGGGCAAATACGAGCAGTACTTC. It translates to CSGKGKYEQYF.

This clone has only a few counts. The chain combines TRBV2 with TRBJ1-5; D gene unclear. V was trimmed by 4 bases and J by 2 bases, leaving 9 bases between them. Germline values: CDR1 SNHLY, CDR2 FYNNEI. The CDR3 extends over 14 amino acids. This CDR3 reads CASSAIQRNQPQHF. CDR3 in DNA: TGTGCCAGCAGTGCTATACAGCGCAATCAGCCCCAGCATTTT.

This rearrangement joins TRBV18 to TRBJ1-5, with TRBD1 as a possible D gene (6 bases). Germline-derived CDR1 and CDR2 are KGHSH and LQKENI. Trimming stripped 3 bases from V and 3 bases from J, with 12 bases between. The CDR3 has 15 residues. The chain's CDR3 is CASSPFTGFNQPQHF. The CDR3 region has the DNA TGTGCCAGCTCACCCTTCACAGGGTTCAATCAGCCCCAGCATTTT.

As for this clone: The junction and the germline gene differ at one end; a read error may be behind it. The CDR3 region is CATSSSRTGPQFF. The CDR3 DNA reads as TGTGCCACCAGCAGCTCCCGGACCGGGCCTCAGTTCTTC. The rearrangement joins TRBV14 to TRBJ2-1; D remains unclear. The CDR3 length is 13 residues. CDR1 and CDR2 from the germline V gene are SGHDN and FVKESK.

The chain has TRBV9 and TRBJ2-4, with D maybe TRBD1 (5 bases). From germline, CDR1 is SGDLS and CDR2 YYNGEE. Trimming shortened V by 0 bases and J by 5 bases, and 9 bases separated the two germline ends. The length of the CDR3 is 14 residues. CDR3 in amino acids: CASSVGQGQNIQYF. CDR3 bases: TGTGCCAGCAGCGTAGGCCAGGGCCAAAACATTCAGTACTTC.

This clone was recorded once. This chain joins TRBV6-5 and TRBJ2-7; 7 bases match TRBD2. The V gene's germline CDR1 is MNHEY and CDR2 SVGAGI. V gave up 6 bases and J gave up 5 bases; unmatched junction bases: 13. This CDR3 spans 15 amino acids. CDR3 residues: CASSPGTNIYHEQYF. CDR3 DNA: TGTGCCAGCAGCCCCGGGACTAACATTTACCACGAGCAGTACTTC.

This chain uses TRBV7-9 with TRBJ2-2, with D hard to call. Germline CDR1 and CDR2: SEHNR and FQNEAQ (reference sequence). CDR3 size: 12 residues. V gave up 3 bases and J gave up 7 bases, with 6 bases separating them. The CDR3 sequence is CASSLGVGELFF. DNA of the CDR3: TGTGCCAGCAGCTTGGGTGTCGGGGAGCTGTTTTTT.

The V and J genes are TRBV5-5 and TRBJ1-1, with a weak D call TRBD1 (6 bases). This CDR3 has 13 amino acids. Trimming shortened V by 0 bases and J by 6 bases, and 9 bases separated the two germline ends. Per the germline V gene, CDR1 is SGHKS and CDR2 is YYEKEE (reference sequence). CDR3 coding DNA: TGTGCCAGCAGCTTGGTCGGGGGCGCTGAAGCTTTCTTT. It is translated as CASSLVGGAEAFF.

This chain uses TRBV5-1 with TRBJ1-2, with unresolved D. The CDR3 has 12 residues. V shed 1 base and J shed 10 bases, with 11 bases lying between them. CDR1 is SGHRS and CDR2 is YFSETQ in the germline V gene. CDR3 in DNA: TGCGCCAGCAGCTTGAAAAGCGCGGACTACACCTTC. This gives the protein CASSLKSADYTF.

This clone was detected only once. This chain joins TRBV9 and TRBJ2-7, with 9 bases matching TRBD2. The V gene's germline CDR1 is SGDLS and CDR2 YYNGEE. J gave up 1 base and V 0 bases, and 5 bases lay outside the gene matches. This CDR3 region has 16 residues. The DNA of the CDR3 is TGTGCCAGCAGCGTAGGTAGCGGGAGTGGGTCCTACGAGCAGTACTTC. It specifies CASSVGSGSGSYEQYF.

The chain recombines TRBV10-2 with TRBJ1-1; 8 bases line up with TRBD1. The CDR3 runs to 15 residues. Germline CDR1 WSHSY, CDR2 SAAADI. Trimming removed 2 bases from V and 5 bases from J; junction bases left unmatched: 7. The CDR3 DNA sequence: TGCGCCAGCAGTGAGGCCACAGGGGGTCGGACTGAAGCTTTCTTT. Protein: CASSEATGGRTEAFF.

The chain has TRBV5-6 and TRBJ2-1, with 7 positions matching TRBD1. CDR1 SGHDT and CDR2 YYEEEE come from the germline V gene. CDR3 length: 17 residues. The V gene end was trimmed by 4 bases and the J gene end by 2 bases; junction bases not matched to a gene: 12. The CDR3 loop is CASSPRPGQGAYNEQFF. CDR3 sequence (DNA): TGTGCCAGCAGCCCCCGGCCTGGCCAGGGGGCCTACAATGAGCAGTTCTTC.

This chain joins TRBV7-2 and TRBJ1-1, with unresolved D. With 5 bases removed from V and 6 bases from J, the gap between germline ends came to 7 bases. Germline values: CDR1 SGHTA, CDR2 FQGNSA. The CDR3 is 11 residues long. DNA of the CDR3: TGTGCCAGCAGCCCCGTGTCTGAAGCTTTCTTT. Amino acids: CASSPVSEAFF.

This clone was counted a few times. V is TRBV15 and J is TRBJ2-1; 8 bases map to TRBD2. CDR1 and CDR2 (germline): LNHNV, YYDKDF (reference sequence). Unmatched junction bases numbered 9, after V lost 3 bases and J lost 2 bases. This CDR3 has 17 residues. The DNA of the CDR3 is TGTGCCACCAGCAGCCAAGGAGCGGGAGTACCCTACAATGAGCAGTTCTTC. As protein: CATSSQGAGVPYNEQFF.